Listed here is a single T cell receptor beta chain. This sample is drawn from a study of T cell changes during pregnancy in multiple sclerosis. Repertoires were generated with immunoSEQ multiplex PCR, while TCRdb's copy carries only in-frame clones and drops some. Among about 35,000 clones listed, around 90% were seen once. The germline gives CDR1 SGHNT, CDR2 YYREEE (reference sequence). CDR3 size: 15 residues. Trimming stripped 0 bases from V and 2 bases from J, with 11 bases between. This receptor was obtained from a female donor in good health, enrolled as a control in a pregnancy study. The sequenced sample was CD4+ T cells from peripheral blood mononuclear cells, obtained after pregnancy. This sequence joins TRBV5-4 and TRBJ1-1, with D tentatively TRBD1 (6 bases). As DNA, the CDR3 is TGTGCCAGCAGCTTGGGGGCAGGGGTTAACACTGAAGCTTTCTTT. Translated: CASSLGAGVNTEAFF. Filled out from reference TRBV5-4 and TRBJ1-1, the complete variable domain reads ETGVTQSPTHLIKTRGQQVTLRCSSQSGHNTVSWYQQALGQGPQFIFQYYREEENGRGNFPPRFSGLQFPNYSSELNVNALELDDSALYLCASSLGAGVNTEAFFGQGTRLTVV.